Below, 6 T cell receptor beta chains from the same sample are listed, as sequenced in a study of identical twins. Each CDR3 protein gets one entry after TCRdb re-called the 5' RACE reads with MiXCR. Among around 1.7 million distinct CDR3 sequences listed, 32% were seen once. The sequenced sample consisted of cord blood. These receptors all come from a newborn girl in good health.

The rearrangement links TRBV7-2 to TRBJ2-1; 8 bases are a match to TRBD2. Losses at the gene ends were 2 bases for V and 5 bases for J; bases not matched to a gene: 8. CDR3 size: 16 residues. From germline, CDR1 is SGHTA and CDR2 FQGNSA. The CDR3 sequence is CASSLLSGTRNNEQFF. The CDR3 bases are TGTGCCAGCAGCTTACTTAGCGGGACGAGGAACAATGAGCAGTTCTTC.

This clonotype was observed a handful of times. The J gene is TRBJ1-4, the V gene TRBV5-1; no clear D gene. Per germline, CDR1 SGHRS and CDR2 YFSETQ. The V gene lost 5 bases and the J gene lost 10 bases, with 15 bases spanning the gap. The CDR3 extends over 13 amino acids. The CDR3 DNA reads TGCGCCAGCAGGGTCGGCTTCGAAGCAAAACTGTTTTTT. Amino acids: CASRVGFEAKLFF.

Note on this clonotype: Relative to the germline gene, one junction end is altered; a read error may explain this. This rearrangement joins TRBV20-1 to TRBJ2-5, with D possibly matching TRBD1 (5 bases). This CDR3 contains 11 residues. Germline assignment: CDR1 DFQATT and CDR2 SNEGSKA (reference sequence). CDR3 in DNA: TGCAGTTCTAGGGGTAGGGAGACCCAGTACTTC. Its protein product is CSSRGRETQYF.

The chain carries TRBV7-2 and TRBJ2-4, with 14 positions matching TRBD2. The CDR3 length is 17 residues. Germline loops: CDR1 SGHTA, CDR2 FQGNSA. The J segment lost 13 bases and the V segment lost 0 bases, leaving 11 bases of the junction unmatched. CDR3 DNA sequence: TGTGCCAGCAGCTTAGCTGGGACTAGCGGGGGTGCCTACGGGCAGTACTTC. It codes for CASSLAGTSGGAYGQYF.

Here the CDR3 DNA reads TGTGCCACCAGTCCCCAACCCTACAATGAGCAGTTCTTC. Translation gives CATSPQPYNEQFF. This chain links TRBV24-1 with TRBJ2-1, with no clear D. CDR3 length: 13 amino acids. V was pared by 6 bases and J by 2 bases, with 7 bases between. CDR1 is KGHDR and CDR2 is SFDVKD in the germline V gene.

As for this clonotype: This may stem from a read error, because a much larger clone lies one nucleotide away. This sequence joins TRBV7-2 and TRBJ2-1, with TRBD2 matching 13 bases. The CDR3 consists of 18 residues. The germline gives CDR1 SGHTA, CDR2 FQGNSA. The CDR3 sequence is CASSLARTSGSSYNGQFF. The CDR3 DNA is TGTGCCAGCAGCTTAGCCAGGACTAGCGGGAGCTCCTACAATGGGCAGTTCTTC.